This entry is about one T cell receptor beta chain. Germline CDR1 and CDR2: SGHAT and FQNNGV. This CDR3 is 12 amino acids long. With 3 bases removed from V and 9 bases from J, the gap between germline ends came to 6 bases. Original processing methods: Estimates of nucleated cell counts were drawn from the amplification of reference gene primers. The assay was immunoSEQ multiplex PCR, and TCRdb's table has in-frame clones only and misses some. V and J calls and clone size are those listed in that table; D and trimming were worked out from the DNA. This table holds about 150,000 clones, more than 80% found once. The record originates from a study of blood T cell repertoires in COVID-19. Study information: The samples span acute and convalescent COVID-19 from the United States, Italy and Spain. T cells, B-cell-depleted T cells, or PBMCs provided the cDNA or gDNA that served as material.

The sample taken for sequencing was peripheral blood. This sequence originates from a man between 50 and 59 years old with acute or convalescent COVID-19. The rearrangement links TRBV11-2 to TRBJ1-6; D remains ambiguous. CDR3 bases: TGTGCCAGCAGCTTGAGGCTTTCACCCCTCCACTTT. It is translated as CASSLRLSPLHF.